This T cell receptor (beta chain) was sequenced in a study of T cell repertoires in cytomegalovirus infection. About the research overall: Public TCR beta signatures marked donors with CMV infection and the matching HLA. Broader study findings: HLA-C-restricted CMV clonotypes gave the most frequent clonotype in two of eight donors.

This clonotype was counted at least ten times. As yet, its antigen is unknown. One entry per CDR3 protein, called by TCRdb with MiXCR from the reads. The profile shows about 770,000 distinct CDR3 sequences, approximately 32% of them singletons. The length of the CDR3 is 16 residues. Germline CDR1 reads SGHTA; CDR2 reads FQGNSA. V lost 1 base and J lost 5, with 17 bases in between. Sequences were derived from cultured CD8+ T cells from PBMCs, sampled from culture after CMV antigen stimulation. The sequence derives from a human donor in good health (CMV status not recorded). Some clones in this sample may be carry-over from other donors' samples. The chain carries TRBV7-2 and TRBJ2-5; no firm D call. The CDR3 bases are TGTGCCAGCAGCTTAGAGGTTGGGGTTTGGCGGGAGACCCAGTACTTC. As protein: CASSLEVGVWRETQYF. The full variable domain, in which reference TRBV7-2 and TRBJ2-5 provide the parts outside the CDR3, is GAGVSQSPSNKVTEKGKDVELRCDPISGHTALYWYRQSLGQGLEFLIYFQGNSAPDKSGLPSDRFSAERTGGSVSTLTIQRTQQEDSAVYLCASSLEVGVWRETQYFGPGTRLLVL.